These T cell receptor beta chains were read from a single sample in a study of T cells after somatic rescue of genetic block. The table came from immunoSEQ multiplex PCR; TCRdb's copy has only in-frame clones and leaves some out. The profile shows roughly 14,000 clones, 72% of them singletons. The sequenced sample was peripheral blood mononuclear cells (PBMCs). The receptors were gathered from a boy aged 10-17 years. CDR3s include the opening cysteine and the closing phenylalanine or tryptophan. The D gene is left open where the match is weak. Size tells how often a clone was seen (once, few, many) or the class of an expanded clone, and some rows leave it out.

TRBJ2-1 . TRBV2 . TGTGCCAGCAGTCAGCACATAGCCCTCAGCAATGAGCAGTTCTTC CASSQHIALSNEQFF
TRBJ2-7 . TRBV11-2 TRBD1 TGTGCCAGCAGCTTAGTCGGGACAGGGACCTACGAGCAGTACTTC CASSLVGTGTYEQYF
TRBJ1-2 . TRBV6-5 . TGTGCCAGCAGTTACTCGGTCGGGGGGAACTATGGCTACACCTTC CASSYSVGGNYGYTF
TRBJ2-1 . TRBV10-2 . TGCGCCAGCAGTGAGACGGACTATCTGTCCTACAATGAGCAGTTCTTC CASSETDYLSYNEQFF
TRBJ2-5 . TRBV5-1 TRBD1 TGCGCCAGCAGCTTACCGGGACAGGGGGCGCACGGGCAGTACTTC CASSLPGQGAHGQYF
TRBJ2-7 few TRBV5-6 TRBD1 TGTGCCAGCAGCTTGGAGGGACAGACCTACGAGCAGTACTTC CASSLEGQTYEQYF
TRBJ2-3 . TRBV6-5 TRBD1 TGTGCCAGCACCGGCTGGGACAGGGGGGCAGATACGCAGTATTTT CASTGWDRGADTQYF
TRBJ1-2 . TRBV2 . TGTGCCAGCAAGAATCGCTACGTTTATAACTATGGCTACACCTTC CASKNRYVYNYGYTF
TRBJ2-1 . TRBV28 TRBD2 TGTGCCAGCAGCCCAAAAGCGGGAGGGCCGTTTGAGCAGTTCTTC CASSPKAGGPFEQFF
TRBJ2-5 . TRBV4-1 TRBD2 TGCGCCAGCAGCCAAGATACGCGGGGGGGCCAGGAGACCCAGTACTTC CASSQDTRGGQETQYF
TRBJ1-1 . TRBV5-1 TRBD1 TGCGCCAGCAGCCCCCGACAGGGCGAAGACACTGAAGCTTTCTTT CASSPRQGEDTEAFF
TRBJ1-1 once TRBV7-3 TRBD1 TGTGCCAGCAGCCAGACAGGGGGCGTCACTGAAGCTTTCTTT CASSQTGGVTEAFF
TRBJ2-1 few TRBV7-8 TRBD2 TGTGCCAGCAGCAACCCGGGACTAGCGATATCCTACAATGAGCAGTTCTTC CASSNPGLAISYNEQFF
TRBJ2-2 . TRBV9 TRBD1 TGTGCCAGCAGCGTAGATCAGGGGGCGACCGGGGAGCTGTTTTTT CASSVDQGATGELFF
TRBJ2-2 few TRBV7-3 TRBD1 TGTGCCAGCAGCCAAGGACAGGGGGCATCCTTAAGATGGGACACCGGGGAGCTGTTTTTT CASSQGQGASLRWDTGELFF
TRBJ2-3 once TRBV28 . TGTGCCAGCAGTCCGGGGGCCGTCACAGATACGCAGTATTTT CASSPGAVTDTQYF
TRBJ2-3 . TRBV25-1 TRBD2 TGTGCCAGCGTAGGGGGAGGAGCGGGGGCCAGCACAGATACGCAGTATTTT CASVGGGAGASTDTQYF
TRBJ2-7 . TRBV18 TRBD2 TGTGCCAGCTCACCGTTGGGAGGACTAGCGGCAGTCTCCTACGAGCAGTACTTC CASSPLGGLAAVSYEQYF
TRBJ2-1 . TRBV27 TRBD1 TGTGCCAGCAGTTTTAGGGGGCGCGTCAATGAGCAGTTCTTC CASSFRGRVNEQFF
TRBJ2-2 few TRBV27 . TGTGCCAGCAGTTTATTGACGGGAGAGCTGTTTTTT CASSLLTGELFF
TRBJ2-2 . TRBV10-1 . TGCGCCAGTCGTGGGCCGGGCACCGGGGAGCTGTTTTTT CASRGPGTGELFF
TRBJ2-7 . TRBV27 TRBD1 TGTGCCAGCAGTCTAACAGGGGGCGGGTACTACGAGCAGTACTTC CASSLTGGGYYEQYF
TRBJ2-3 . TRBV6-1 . TGTGCCAGCAACAGGATCACAGATACGCAGTATTTT CASNRITDTQYF
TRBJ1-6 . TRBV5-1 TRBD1 TGCGCCAGCAGCCCGGGACAGGCCTGGAGCTATAATTCACCCCTCCACTTT CASSPGQAWSYNSPLHF
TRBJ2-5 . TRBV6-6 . TGTGCCAGCAGCACCTTCGAAGACTCCCAAGAGACCCAGTACTTC CASSTFEDSQETQYF
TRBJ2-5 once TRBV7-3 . TGTGCCAGCAGTACCGACAGGCGAGAGACCCAGTACTTC CASSTDRRETQYF
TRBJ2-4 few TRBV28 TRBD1 TGTGCCAGCAGTTCGGACAGGGTGAACATTCAGTACTTC CASSSDRVNIQYF
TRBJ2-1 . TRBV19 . TGTGCCAGTACCCCACCCGGACAGAGAAATGAGCAGTTCTTC CASTPPGQRNEQFF
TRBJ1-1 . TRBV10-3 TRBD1 TGTGCCATCAGTCCTTGGACAGGAGGGAACACTGAAGCTTTCTTT CAISPWTGGNTEAFF
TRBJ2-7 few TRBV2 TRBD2 TGTGCCAGCGGACTAGCGGAGACCTACGAGCAGTACTTC CASGLAETYEQYF
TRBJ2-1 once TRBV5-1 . TGCGCCAGCAGCTTGGGATCCCCTGTAGGGAATGAGCAGTTCTTC CASSLGSPVGNEQFF
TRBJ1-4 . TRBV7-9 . TGTGCCAGCAGCCAGGACGGGACCCGGGAAAAACTGTTTTTT CASSQDGTREKLFF
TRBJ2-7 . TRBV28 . TGTGCCAGCAGTTTTACAGGCTACTACGAGCAGTACTTC CASSFTGYYEQYF
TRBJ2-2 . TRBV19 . TGTGCCAGTAGCCTGACTATTACCGGGGAGCTGTTTTTT CASSLTITGELFF
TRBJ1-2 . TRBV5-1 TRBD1 TGCGCCAGCAGCCCCGGGACAGGGGCAAGGTATGGCTACACCTTC CASSPGTGARYGYTF
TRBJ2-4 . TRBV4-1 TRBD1 TGCGCCAGCAGCCAGACAGGGATGTCTGTGCTTGAAGCCAAAAACATTCAGTACTTC CASSQTGMSVLEAKNIQYF
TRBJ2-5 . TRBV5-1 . TGCGCCAGCAGTCGGGACGGGACAGAGACCCAGTACTTC CASSRDGTETQYF
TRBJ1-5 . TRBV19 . TGTGCCAGTAGCTTCCGGGACATATCTCTCCCTAGCAATCAGCCCCAGCATTTT CASSFRDISLPSNQPQHF
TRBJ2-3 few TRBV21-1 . . CASSKAQVAGGTDTQYF
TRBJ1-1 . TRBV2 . TGTGCCAGCAATTTACTCGGGAACACTGAAGCTTTCTTT CASNLLGNTEAFF